This record looks at one T cell receptor (beta chain) sequence and its context. The antigen remains undetermined. On average, the one heparinised blood draw given by each donor was about 116 mL. This sample stems from a study of beta chain features in type 1 diabetes. V shed 0 bases and J shed 0 bases, with 10 bases lying between them. CDR1 is SGHNT and CDR2 is YYREEE in the germline V gene (reference sequence). This CDR3 contains 15 residues. The sequenced template was cDNA made from the entire isolated RNA. TCRdb keeps only in-frame clones here, not all; method: immunoSEQ multiplex PCR. This repertoire shows roughly 400,000 clones, about 14% found once; its top ten account for 0.035% to 0.04%. Whole-study findings and limits: Diminished insertions and augmented deletions at VDJ junctions characterized type 1 diabetes patients.

Specimen: naive CD4+ T cells from blood. The chain couples TRBV5-4 to TRBJ2-7; D is undetermined. The TCR was taken from a man between 25 and 39 years old in good health. The CDR3 reads CASSLGTASSYEQYF. For the CDR3, the DNA is TGTGCCAGCAGCTTGGGGACGGCGAGCTCCTACGAGCAGTACTTC. Filled out from reference TRBV5-4 and TRBJ2-7, the complete variable domain reads ETGVTQSPTHLIKTRGQQVTLRCSSQSGHNTVSWYQQALGQGPQFIFQYYREEENGRGNFPPRFSGLQFPNYSSELNVNALELDDSALYLCASSLGTASSYEQYFGPGTRLTVT.